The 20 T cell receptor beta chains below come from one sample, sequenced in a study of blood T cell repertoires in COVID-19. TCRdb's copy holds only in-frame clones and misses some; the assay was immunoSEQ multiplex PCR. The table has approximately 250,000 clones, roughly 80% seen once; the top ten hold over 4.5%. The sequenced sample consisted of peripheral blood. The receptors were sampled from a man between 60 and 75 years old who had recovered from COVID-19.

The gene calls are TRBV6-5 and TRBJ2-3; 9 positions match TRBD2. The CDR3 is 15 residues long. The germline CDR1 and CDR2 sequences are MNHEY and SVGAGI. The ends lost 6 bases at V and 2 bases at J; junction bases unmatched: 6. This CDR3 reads CASRRGLADTDTQYF. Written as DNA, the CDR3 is TGTGCCAGCAGGAGGGGACTAGCAGACACAGATACGCAGTATTTT.

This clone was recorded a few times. The CDR3 bases are TGTGCCAGTAGGCTACAGGGTTTCGACTATGGCTACACCTTC. This sequence encodes CASRLQGFDYGYTF. The V call is TRBV19, the J call TRBJ1-2, with D perhaps TRBD1 (6 bases). CDR1 and CDR2 (germline): LNHDA, SQIVND (reference sequence). The CDR3 is made up of 14 amino acids. The V gene lost 6 bases and the J gene lost 3 bases, with 14 bases spanning the gap.

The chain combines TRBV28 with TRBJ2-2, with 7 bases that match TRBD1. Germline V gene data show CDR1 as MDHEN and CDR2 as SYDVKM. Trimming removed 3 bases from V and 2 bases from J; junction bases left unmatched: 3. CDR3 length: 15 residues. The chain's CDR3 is CASSFSGGNTGELFF. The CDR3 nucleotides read TGTGCCAGCAGTTTCTCAGGGGGTAACACCGGGGAGCTGTTTTTT.

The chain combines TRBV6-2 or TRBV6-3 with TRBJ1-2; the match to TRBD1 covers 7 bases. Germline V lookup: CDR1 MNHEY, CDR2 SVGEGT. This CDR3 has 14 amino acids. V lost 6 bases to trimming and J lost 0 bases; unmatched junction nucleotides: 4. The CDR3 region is CASSRQGPNYGYTF. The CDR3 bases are TGTGCCAGCAGCCGACAGGGCCCTAACTATGGCTACACCTTC.

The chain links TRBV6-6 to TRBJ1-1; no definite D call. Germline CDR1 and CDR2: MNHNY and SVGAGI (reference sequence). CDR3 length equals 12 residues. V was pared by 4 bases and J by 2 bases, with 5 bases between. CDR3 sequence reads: CASSSINTEAFF. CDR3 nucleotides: TGTGCCAGCAGTTCTATAAACACTGAAGCTTTCTTT.

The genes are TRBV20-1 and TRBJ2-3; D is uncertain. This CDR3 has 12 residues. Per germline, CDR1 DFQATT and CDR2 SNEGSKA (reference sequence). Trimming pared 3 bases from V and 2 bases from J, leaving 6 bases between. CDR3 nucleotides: TGCAGTGCTAGTTCTAACACAGATACGCAGTATTTT. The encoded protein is CSASSNTDTQYF.

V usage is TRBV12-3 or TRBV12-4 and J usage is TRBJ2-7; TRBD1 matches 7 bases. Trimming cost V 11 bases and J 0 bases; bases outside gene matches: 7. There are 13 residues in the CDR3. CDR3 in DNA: TGTGCCTGCAAGGGGGCGCTCTCCTACGAGCAGTACTTC. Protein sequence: CACKGALSYEQYF.

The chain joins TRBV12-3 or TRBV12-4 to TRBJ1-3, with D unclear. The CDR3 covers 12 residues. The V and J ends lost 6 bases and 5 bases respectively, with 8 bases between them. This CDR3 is CASSIGRNTIYF. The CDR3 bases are TGTGCCAGCAGCATCGGTAGAAACACCATATATTTT.

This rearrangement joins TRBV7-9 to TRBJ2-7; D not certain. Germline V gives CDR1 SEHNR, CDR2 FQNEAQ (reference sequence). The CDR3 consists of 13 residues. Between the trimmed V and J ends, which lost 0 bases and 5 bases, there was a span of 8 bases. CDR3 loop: CASSLAGSNEQYF. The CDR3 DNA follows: TGTGCCAGCAGCTTAGCGGGCAGCAACGAGCAGTACTTC.

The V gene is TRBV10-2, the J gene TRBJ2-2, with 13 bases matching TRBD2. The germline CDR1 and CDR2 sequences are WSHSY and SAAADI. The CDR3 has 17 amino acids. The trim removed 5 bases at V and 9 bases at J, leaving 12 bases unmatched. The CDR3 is CASSNPSGTSGTRELFF. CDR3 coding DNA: TGCGCCAGCAGTAATCCCTCCGGGACTAGCGGGACGAGGGAGCTGTTTTTT.

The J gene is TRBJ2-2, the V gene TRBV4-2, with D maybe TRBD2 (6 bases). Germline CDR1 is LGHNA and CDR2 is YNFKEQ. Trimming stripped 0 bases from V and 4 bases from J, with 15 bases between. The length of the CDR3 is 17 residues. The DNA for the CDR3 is TGTGCCAGCAGCCAAGATATGGGGGGAGCGGGCACCGGGGAGCTGTTTTTT. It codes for CASSQDMGGAGTGELFF.

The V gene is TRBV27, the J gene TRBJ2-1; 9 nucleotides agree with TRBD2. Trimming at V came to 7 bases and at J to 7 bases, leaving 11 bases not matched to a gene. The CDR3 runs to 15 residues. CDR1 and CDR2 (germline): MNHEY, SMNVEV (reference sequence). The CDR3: CASTSLGLAGNEQFF. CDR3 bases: TGTGCCAGCACCTCCCTGGGGCTAGCGGGAAATGAGCAGTTCTTC.

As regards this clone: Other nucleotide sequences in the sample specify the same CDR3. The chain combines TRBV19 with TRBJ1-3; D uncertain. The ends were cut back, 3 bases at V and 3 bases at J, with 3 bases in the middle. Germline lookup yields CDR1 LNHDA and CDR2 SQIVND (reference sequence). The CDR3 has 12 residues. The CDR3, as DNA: TGTGCCAGTAGTATCTATGGAAACACCATATATTTT. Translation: CASSIYGNTIYF.

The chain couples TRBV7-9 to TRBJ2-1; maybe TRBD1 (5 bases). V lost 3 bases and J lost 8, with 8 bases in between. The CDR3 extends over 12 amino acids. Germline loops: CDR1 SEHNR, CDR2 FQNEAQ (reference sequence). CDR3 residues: CASSFRGYEQFF. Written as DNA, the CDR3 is TGTGCCAGCAGCTTTAGGGGCTATGAGCAGTTCTTC.

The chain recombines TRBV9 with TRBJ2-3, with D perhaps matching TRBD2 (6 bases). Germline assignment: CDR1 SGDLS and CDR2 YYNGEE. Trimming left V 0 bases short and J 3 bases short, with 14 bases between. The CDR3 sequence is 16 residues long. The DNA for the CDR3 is TGTGCCAGCAGCGTAGCGGTGGTAGCGGCTACAGATACGCAGTATTTT. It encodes CASSVAVVAATDTQYF.

The CDR3 is CASSQTIGGFGNTIYF. The CDR3 bases are TGTGCCAGCAGCCAAACCATCGGAGGGTTTGGAAACACCATATATTTT. V and J are TRBV3-1 (or the pseudogene TRBV3-2) and TRBJ1-3; D not certain. The V gene lost 2 bases and the J gene lost 3 bases, with 14 bases spanning the gap. CDR1 is LGHDT and CDR2 is YNNKEL in the germline V gene (reference sequence). This CDR3 spans 16 amino acids.

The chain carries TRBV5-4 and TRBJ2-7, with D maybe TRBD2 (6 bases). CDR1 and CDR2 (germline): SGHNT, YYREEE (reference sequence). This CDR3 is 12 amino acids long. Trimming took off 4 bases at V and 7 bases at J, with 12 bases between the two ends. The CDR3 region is CASSPERAEQYF. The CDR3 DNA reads TGTGCCAGCAGCCCGGAGCGGGCTGAGCAGTACTTC.

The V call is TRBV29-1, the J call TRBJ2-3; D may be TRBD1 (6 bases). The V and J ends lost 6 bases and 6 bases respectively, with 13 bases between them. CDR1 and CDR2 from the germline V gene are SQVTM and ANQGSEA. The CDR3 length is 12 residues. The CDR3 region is CSVVRGSDTQYF. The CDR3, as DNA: TGCAGCGTAGTCAGGGGCAGCGATACGCAGTATTTT.

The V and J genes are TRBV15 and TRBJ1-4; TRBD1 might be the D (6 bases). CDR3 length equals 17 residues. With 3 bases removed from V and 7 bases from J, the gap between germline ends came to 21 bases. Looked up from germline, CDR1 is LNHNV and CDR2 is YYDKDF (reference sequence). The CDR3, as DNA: TGTGCCACCAGCAGCCCTCCGGGAGGGGGAGGGCGTGAAAAACTGTTTTTT. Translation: CATSSPPGGGGREKLFF.

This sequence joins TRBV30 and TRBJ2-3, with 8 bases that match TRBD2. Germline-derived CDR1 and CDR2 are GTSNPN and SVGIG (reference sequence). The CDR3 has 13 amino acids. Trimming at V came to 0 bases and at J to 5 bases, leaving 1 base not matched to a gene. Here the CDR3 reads CAWSVLAGDTQYF. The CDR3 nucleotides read TGTGCCTGGAGTGTCCTAGCGGGAGATACGCAGTATTTT.